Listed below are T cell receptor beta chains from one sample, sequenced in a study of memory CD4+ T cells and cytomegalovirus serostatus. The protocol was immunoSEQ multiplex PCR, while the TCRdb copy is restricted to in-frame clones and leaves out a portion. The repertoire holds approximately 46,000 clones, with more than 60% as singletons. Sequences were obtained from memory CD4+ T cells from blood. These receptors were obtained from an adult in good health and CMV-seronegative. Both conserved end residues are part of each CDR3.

cdr3_aa: CASSFWTSGGAGETQYF
j_call: TRBJ2-5
v_call: TRBV11-2

cdr3_aa: CASAPGGGTYEQYF
j_call: TRBJ2-7
v_call: TRBV6-5

cdr3_aa: CASSSVDSYGYTF
j_call: TRBJ1-2
v_call: TRBV11-2

cdr3_aa: CASYALQNTEAFF
j_call: TRBJ1-1
v_call: TRBV6-5

cdr3_aa: CASSQDEWNEQFF
j_call: TRBJ2-1
v_call: TRBV4-2

cdr3_aa: CASSQDRETQYF
j_call: TRBJ2-5
v_call: TRBV4-2

cdr3_aa: CASSQGVVSYEQYF
j_call: TRBJ2-7
v_call: TRBV18

cdr3_aa: CASSASGFSTDTQYF
j_call: TRBJ2-3
v_call: TRBV2

cdr3_aa: CASSANPRDRDRERTEAFF
j_call: TRBJ1-1
v_call: TRBV9

cdr3_aa: CASSSGTVNEKLFF
j_call: TRBJ1-4
v_call: TRBV7-2

cdr3_aa: CASVGRANTEAFF
j_call: TRBJ1-1
v_call: TRBV27

cdr3_aa: CASSPREGAIYGYTF
j_call: TRBJ1-2
v_call: TRBV18

cdr3_aa: CASSSYGTGRPFF
j_call: TRBJ1-1
v_call: TRBV28

cdr3_aa: CSVEVDLFSGGSDTQYF
j_call: TRBJ2-3
v_call: TRBV29-1

cdr3_aa: CASRGTANLYNEQFF
j_call: TRBJ2-1
v_call: TRBV14

cdr3_aa: CASSFWGLADTQYF
j_call: TRBJ2-3
v_call: TRBV7-2

cdr3_aa: CAIGQGDFLGSYGYTF
j_call: TRBJ1-2
v_call: TRBV10-3

cdr3_aa: CASSLEQVYGYTF
j_call: TRBJ1-2
v_call: TRBV7-2

cdr3_aa: CASSGRLAAGELFF
j_call: TRBJ2-2
v_call: TRBV7-2

cdr3_aa: CASTRQGNGNTIYF
j_call: TRBJ1-3
v_call: TRBV6-1

cdr3_aa: CASSRPGGLPYNSPLHF
j_call: TRBJ1-6
v_call: TRBV7-9

cdr3_aa: CASYSGQTSEAFF
j_call: TRBJ1-1
v_call: TRBV18

cdr3_aa: CASSDSVNQPQHF
j_call: TRBJ1-5
v_call: TRBV6-4

cdr3_aa: CASSRTGVSGYTF
j_call: TRBJ1-2
v_call: TRBV5-6

cdr3_aa: CSVDRGITEAFF
j_call: TRBJ1-1
v_call: TRBV29-1

cdr3_aa: CASSSGQGSIGELFF
j_call: TRBJ2-2
v_call: TRBV11-3

cdr3_aa: CASSLAGRVNTEAFF
j_call: TRBJ1-1
v_call: TRBV5-1

cdr3_aa: CAIRPTQQGAANTGELFF
j_call: TRBJ2-2
v_call: TRBV10-3

cdr3_aa: CAISRREDQPQHF
j_call: TRBJ1-5
v_call: TRBV10-3

cdr3_aa: CASSPSSGGEEKLFF
j_call: TRBJ1-4
v_call: TRBV18

cdr3_aa: CASSSRLAPDTQYF
j_call: TRBJ2-3
v_call: TRBV6-5

cdr3_aa: CAIWEGSGGYTF
j_call: TRBJ1-2
v_call: TRBV10-3

cdr3_aa: CASTSQGTDTQYF
j_call: TRBJ2-3
v_call: TRBV5-8

cdr3_aa: CASSLGVSDSYEQYF
j_call: TRBJ2-7
v_call: TRBV5-4

cdr3_aa: CASSPANYGYTF
j_call: TRBJ1-2
v_call: TRBV2

cdr3_aa: CASSPNRGGTDTQYF
j_call: TRBJ2-3
v_call: TRBV18

cdr3_aa: CASGQGNQPQHF
j_call: TRBJ1-5
v_call: TRBV19

cdr3_aa: CASSLRGAGELFF
j_call: TRBJ2-2
v_call: TRBV11-2

cdr3_aa: CASTLQGAGTGVGNQPQHF
j_call: TRBJ1-5
v_call: TRBV23-1